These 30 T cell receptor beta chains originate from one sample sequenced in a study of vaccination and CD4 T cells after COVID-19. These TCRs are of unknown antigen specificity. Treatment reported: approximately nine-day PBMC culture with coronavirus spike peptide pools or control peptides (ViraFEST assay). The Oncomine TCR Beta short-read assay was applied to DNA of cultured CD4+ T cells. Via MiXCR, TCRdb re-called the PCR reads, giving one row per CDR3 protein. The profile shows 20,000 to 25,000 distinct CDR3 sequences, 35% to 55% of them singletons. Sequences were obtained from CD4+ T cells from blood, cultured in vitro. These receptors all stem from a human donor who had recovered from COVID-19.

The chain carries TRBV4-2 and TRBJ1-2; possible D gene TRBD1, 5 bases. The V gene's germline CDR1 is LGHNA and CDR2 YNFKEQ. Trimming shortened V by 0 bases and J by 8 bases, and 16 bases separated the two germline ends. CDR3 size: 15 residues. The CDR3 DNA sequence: TGTGCCAGCAGCCAAGATGGGGCAGGGAGGGTAGGCTACACCTTC. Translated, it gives CASSQDGAGRVGYTF.

In nucleotides, the CDR3 is TGTGCCAGCGGAGAGACAGGGACGGTAAGAGGGGGATCGCAGTATTTT. It yields the protein CASGETGTVRGGSQYF. The chain is built from TRBV27 and TRBJ2-3; TRBD1 matches 7 bases. The CDR3 has 16 residues. V was clipped by 8 bases and J by 10 bases; unmatched bases: 21. From germline, CDR1 is MNHEY and CDR2 SMNVEV (reference sequence).

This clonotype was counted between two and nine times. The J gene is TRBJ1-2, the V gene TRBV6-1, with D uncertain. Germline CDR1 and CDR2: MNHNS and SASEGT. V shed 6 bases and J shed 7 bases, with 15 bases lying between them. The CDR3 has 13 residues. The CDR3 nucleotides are TGTGCCAGCAGGACCCAGGCTGGAACTGGCTACACCTTC. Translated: CASRTQAGTGYTF.

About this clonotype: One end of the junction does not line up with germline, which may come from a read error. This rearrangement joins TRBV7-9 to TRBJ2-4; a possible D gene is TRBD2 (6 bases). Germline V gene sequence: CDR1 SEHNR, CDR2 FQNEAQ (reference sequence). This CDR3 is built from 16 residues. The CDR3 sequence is CASSLALPRGSVLEDF. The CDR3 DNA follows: TGTGCCAGCAGCTTAGCTCTCCCGCGGGGCTCCGTTCTGGAGGACTTC. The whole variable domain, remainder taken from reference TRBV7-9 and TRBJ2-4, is DTGVSQNPRHKITKRGQNVTFRCDPISEHNRLYWYRQTLGQGPEFLTYFQNEAQLEKSRLLSDRFSAERPKGSFSTLEIQRTEQGDSAMYLCASSLALPRGSVLEDFGAGTRLSVL.

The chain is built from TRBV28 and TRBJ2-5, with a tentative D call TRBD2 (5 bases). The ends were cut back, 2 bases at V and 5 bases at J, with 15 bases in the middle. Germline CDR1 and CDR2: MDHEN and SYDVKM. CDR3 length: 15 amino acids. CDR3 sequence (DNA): TGTGCCAGCAGTTTAGATACTAGAGGTTGGGAGACCCAGTACTTC. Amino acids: CASSLDTRGWETQYF.

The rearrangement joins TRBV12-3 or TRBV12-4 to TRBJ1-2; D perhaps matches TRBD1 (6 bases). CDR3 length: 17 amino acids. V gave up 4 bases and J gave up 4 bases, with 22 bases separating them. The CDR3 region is CASSSGTRPFDRYGYTF. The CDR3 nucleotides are TGTGCCAGCAGTTCCGGGACAAGACCCTTCGATCGCTATGGCTACACCTTC.

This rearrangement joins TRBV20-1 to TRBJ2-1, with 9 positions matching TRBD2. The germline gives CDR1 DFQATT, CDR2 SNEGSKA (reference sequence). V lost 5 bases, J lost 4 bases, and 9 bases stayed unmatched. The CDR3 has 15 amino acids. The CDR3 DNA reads TGCAGTGCTCCCCCCATAGCGGGGGTGTACAATGAGCAGTTCTTC. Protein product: CSAPPIAGVYNEQFF.

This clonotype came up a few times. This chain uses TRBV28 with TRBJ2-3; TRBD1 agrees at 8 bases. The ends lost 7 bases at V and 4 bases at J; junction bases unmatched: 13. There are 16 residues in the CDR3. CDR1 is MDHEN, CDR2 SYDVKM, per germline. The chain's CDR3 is CASNEWRQGASDTQYF. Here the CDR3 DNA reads TGTGCCAGCAACGAATGGAGGCAGGGGGCCTCAGATACGCAGTATTTT.

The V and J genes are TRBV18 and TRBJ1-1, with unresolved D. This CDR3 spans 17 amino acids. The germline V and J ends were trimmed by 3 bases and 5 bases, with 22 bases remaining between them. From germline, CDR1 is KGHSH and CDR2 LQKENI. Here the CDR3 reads CASSPGAKRLSGTEAFF. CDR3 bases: TGTGCCAGCTCACCGGGAGCTAAGCGCTTATCGGGTACTGAAGCTTTCTTT.

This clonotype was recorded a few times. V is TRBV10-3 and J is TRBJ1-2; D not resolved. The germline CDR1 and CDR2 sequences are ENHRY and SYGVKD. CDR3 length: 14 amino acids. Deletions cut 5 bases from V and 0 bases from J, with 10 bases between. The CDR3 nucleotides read TGTGCCATCAGTAAACAGTTTGCTAACTATGGCTACACCTTC. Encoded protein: CAISKQFANYGYTF.

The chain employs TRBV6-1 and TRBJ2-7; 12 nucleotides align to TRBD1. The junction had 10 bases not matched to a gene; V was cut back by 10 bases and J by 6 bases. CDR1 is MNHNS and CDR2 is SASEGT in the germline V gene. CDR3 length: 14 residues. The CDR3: CAIHYRDRGREQYF. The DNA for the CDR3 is TGTGCCATCCATTACCGGGACAGGGGGCGCGAGCAGTACTTC.

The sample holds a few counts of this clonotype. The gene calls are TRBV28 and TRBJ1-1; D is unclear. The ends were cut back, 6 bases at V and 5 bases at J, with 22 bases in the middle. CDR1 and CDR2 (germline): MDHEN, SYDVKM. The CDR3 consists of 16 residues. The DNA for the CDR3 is TGTGCCAGCAGCCTTCATTCCCCGGGTCGGGAAACTGAAGCTTTCTTT. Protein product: CASSLHSPGRETEAFF.

The DNA for the CDR3 is TGTGCCAGCGGACAGGGCGGAGCAGATACGCAGTATTTT. Translated, it gives CASGQGGADTQYF. The chain combines TRBV2 with TRBJ2-3; 8 bases are a match to TRBD1. The CDR3 runs to 13 residues. The J segment lost 4 bases and the V segment lost 8 bases, leaving 5 bases of the junction unmatched. CDR1 SNHLY and CDR2 FYNNEI come from the germline V gene. Full variable domain (outside the CDR3, taken from reference TRBV2 and TRBJ2-3): EPEVTQTPSHQVTQMGQEVILRCVPISNHLYFYWYRQILGQKVEFLVSFYNNEISEKSEIFDDQFSVERPDGSNFTLKIRSTKLEDSAMYFCASGQGGADTQYFGPGTRLTVL.

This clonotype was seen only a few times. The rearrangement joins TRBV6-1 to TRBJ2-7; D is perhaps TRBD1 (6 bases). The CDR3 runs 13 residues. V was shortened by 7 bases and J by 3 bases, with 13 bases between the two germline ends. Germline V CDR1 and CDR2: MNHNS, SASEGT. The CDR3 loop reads CASTRDKYYEQYF. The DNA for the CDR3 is TGTGCCAGCACAAGGGACAAATACTACGAGCAGTACTTC.

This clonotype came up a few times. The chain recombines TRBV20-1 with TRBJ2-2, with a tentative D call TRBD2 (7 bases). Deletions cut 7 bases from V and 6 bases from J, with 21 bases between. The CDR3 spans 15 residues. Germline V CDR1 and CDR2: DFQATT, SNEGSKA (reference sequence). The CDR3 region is CSVKGGGRRAGELFF. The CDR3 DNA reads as TGCAGTGTAAAGGGGGGCGGGAGAAGGGCCGGGGAGCTGTTTTTT.

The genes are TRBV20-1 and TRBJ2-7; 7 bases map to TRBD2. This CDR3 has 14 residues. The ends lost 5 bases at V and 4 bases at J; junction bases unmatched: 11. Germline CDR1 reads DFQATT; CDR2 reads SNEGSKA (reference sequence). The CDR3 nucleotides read TGCAGTGCTCCGATTCCGGGGGGTTCTTACGAGCAGTACTTC. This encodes CSAPIPGGSYEQYF.

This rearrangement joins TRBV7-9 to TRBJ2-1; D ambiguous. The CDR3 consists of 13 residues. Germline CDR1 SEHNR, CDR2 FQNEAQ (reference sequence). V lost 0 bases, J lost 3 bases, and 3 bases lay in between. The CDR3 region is CASSLAVYNEQFF. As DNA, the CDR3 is TGTGCCAGCAGCTTAGCGGTCTACAATGAGCAGTTCTTC.

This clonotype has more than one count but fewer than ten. The DNA of the CDR3 is TGTGCCAGCAGTTCCACAGGGGGCGAGTCCTTCTCCTATAATTCACCCCTCCACTTT. Amino acids: CASSSTGGESFSYNSPLHF. This chain joins TRBV2 and TRBJ1-6; 9 bases are a match to TRBD1. V shed 5 bases and J 0 bases; nucleotides not matched to a gene: 11. The CDR3 extends over 19 amino acids. CDR1 is SNHLY, CDR2 FYNNEI, per germline.

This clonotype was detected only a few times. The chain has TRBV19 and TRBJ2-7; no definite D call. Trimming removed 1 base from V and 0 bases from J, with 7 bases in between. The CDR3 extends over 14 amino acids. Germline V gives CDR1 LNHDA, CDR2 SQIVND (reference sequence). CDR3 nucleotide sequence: TGTGCCAGTAGTATAGTGGCAGGCTCCTACGAGCAGTACTTC. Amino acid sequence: CASSIVAGSYEQYF.

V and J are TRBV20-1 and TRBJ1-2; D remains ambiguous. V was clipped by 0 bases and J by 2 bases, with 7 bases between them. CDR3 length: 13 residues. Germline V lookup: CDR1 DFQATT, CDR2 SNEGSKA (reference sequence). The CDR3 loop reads CSARDAVNYGYTF. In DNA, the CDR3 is TGCAGTGCTAGAGATGCGGTCAACTATGGCTACACCTTC.

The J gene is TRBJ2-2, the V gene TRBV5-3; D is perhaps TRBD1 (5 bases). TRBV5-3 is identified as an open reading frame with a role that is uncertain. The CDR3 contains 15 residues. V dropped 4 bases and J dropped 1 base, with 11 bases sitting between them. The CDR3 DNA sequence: TGTGCCAGAAGCGACAGCACAGTGAACACCGGGGAGCTGTTTTTT. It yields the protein CARSDSTVNTGELFF.

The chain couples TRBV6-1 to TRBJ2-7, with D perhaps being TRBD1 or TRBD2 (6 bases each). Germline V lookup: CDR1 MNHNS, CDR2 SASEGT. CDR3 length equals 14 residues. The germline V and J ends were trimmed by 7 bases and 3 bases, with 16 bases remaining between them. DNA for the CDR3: TGTGCCAGCACCGGGGGCCAGAAGCTCTACGAGCAGTACTTC. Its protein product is CASTGGQKLYEQYF.

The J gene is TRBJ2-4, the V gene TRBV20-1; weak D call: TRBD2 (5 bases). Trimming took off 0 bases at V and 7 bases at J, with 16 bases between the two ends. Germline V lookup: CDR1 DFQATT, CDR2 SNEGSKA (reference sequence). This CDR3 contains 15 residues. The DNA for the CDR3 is TGCAGTGCTAGAGATCGAGGGTTCGTTGGTAACATTCAGTACTTC. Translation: CSARDRGFVGNIQYF.

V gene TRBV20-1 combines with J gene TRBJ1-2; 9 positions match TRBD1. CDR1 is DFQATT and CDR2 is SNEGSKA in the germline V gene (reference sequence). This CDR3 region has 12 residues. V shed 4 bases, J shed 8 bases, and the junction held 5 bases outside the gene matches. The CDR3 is CSAIRTGAGYTF. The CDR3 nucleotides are TGCAGTGCTATCAGGACAGGGGCAGGCTACACCTTC.

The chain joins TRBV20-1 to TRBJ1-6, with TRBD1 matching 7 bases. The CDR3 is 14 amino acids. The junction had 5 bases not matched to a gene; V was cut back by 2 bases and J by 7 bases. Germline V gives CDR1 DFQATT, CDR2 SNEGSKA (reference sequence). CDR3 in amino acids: CSARPGQYNSPLHF. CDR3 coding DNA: TGCAGTGCTAGACCGGGACAGTACAATTCACCCCTCCACTTT.

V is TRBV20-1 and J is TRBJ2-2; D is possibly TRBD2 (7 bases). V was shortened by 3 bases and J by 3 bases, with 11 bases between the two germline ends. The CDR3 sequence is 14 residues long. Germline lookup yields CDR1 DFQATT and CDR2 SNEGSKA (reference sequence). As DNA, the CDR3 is TGCAGTGCTAGCCGGGGGGCGTACACCGGGGAGCTGTTTTTT. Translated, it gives CSASRGAYTGELFF.

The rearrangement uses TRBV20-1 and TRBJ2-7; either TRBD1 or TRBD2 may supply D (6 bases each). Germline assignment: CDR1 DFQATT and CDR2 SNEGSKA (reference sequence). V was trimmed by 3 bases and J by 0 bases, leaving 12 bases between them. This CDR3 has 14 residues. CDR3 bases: TGCAGTGCTAGTCGGGGGCCGGACTCCTACGAGCAGTACTTC. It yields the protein CSASRGPDSYEQYF.

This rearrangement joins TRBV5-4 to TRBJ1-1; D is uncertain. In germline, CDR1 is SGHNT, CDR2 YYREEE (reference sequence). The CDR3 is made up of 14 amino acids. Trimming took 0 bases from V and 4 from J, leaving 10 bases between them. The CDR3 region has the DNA TGTGCCAGCAGCTTGGATAAGGGTTCCACTGAAGCTTTCTTT. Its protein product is CASSLDKGSTEAFF.

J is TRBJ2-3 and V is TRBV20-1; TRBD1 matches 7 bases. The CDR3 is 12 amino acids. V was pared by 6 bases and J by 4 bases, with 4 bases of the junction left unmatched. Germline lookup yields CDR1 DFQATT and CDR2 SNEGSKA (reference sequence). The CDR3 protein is CSAQTGPDTQYF. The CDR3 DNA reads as TGCAGTGCACAGACAGGGCCAGATACGCAGTATTTT.

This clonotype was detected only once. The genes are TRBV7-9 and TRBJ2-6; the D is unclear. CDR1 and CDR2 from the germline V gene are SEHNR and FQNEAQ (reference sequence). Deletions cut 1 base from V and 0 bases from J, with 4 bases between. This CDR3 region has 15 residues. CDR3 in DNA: TGTGCCAGCAGCTTAGGGTCCTCTGGGGCCAACGTCCTGACTTTC. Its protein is CASSLGSSGANVLTF.